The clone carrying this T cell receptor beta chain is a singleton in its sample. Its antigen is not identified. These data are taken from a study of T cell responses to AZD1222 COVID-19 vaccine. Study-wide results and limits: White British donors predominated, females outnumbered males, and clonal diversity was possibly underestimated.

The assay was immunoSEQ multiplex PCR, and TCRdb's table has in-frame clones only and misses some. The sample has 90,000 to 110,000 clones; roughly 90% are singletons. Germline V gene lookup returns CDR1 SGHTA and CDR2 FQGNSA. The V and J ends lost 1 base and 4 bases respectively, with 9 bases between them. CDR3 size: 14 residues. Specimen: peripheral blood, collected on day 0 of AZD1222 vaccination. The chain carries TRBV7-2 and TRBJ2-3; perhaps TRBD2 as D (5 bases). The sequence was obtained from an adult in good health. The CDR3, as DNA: TGTGCCAGCAGCTTAGGACTAAGGGCAGATACGCAGTATTTT. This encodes CASSLGLRADTQYF.